What follows are 17 T cell receptor beta chains derived from one specimen sequenced in a study of blood T cell repertoires in COVID-19. Sequencing used immunoSEQ multiplex PCR; TCRdb keeps in-frame clones, though not all of them. The sample carries roughly 220,000 clones, nearly 90% recorded once. Sequencing was performed on PBMCs or T cells enriched from blood (not recorded which). All receptors derive from a man aged 25 to 40 who had been exposed to COVID-19.

The rearrangement joins TRBV12-5 to TRBJ2-7; TRBD2 is a possible D gene (6 bases). The CDR3 covers 13 residues. From germline, CDR1 is LGHNT and CDR2 FRNRAP. Between the trimmed V and J ends, which lost 0 bases and 7 bases, there was a span of 10 bases. This CDR3 reads CASGLVLGREQYF. As DNA, the CDR3 is TGTGCTAGTGGTTTGGTACTAGGGAGGGAGCAGTACTTC.

This chain joins TRBV11-3 and TRBJ2-1, with 7 bases identical to TRBD2. This CDR3 contains 12 residues. The V gene end was trimmed by 4 bases and the J gene end by 10 bases; junction bases not matched to a gene: 4. Per the germline V gene, CDR1 is SGHNT and CDR2 is YENEEA. The CDR3 nucleotides are TGTGCCAGCAGCTATCAAGCGGGAGAGCAGTTCTTC. It is translated as CASSYQAGEQFF.

The V gene is TRBV3-1 (or the pseudogene TRBV3-2), the J gene TRBJ2-2, with a weak D call TRBD2 (5 bases). The V and J ends lost 1 base and 5 bases respectively, with 11 bases between them. CDR3 length: 15 amino acids. CDR1 is LGHDT, CDR2 YNNKEL, per germline (reference sequence). CDR3 nucleotide sequence: TGTGCCAGCAGCCAAGGGCGAAGGGAGACCGGGGAGCTGTTTTTT. Encoded protein: CASSQGRRETGELFF.

The chain joins TRBV19 to TRBJ1-5; D not certain. CDR3 length equals 13 residues. V lost 7 bases and J 1 base, leaving 8 bases between the germline ends. Germline CDR1 is LNHDA and CDR2 is SQIVND (reference sequence). CDR3 region: CASNIRSNQPQHF. DNA for the CDR3: TGTGCCAGTAACATTCGCAGCAATCAGCCCCAGCATTTT.

The V gene is TRBV19, the J gene TRBJ1-1, with D unresolved. Trimming left V 1 base short and J 6 bases short, with 9 bases between. The CDR3 is 13 residues long. Germline CDR1 reads LNHDA; CDR2 reads SQIVND (reference sequence). DNA of the CDR3: TGTGCCAGTAGTATAGCCCTCACAGCTGAAGCTTTCTTT. It yields the protein CASSIALTAEAFF.

The chain couples TRBV2 to TRBJ1-3; weak D call: TRBD1 (5 bases). Trimming left V 6 bases short and J 4 bases short, with 7 bases between. This CDR3 is built from 12 residues. Germline V gene lookup returns CDR1 SNHLY and CDR2 FYNNEI. Written as DNA, the CDR3 is TGTGCCAGCAGGAGGACAGGAAACACCATATATTTT. Protein: CASRRTGNTIYF.

The rearrangement joins TRBV19 to TRBJ1-5; D not certain. CDR3 size: 13 residues. The V end was cut by 10 bases, the J end by 4 bases, with 14 bases between. Per germline, CDR1 LNHDA and CDR2 SQIVND (reference sequence). The DNA for the CDR3 is TGTGCCACTATAGGGCGGGAGAATCAGCCCCAGCATTTT. This translates into CATIGRENQPQHF.

J is TRBJ1-2 and V is TRBV5-1; possibly TRBD1 for D (6 bases). Germline V gives CDR1 SGHRS, CDR2 YFSETQ. With 0 bases removed from V and 8 bases from J, the gap between germline ends came to 11 bases. This CDR3 has 13 residues. In DNA, the CDR3 is TGCGCCAGCAGCTTGGAACAGGGTAGGGGCTACACCTTC. The encoded protein is CASSLEQGRGYTF. Full variable domain (outside the CDR3, taken from reference TRBV5-1 and TRBJ1-2): KAGVTQTPRYLIKTRGQQVTLSCSPISGHRSVSWYQQTPGQGLQFLFEYFSETQRNKGNFPGRFSGRQFSNSRSEMNVSTLELGDSALYLCASSLEQGRGYTFGSGTRLTVV.

This chain uses TRBV15 with TRBJ1-1, with 9 nucleotides matching TRBD1. The CDR3 covers 15 residues. The V gene's germline CDR1 is LNHNV and CDR2 YYDKDF (reference sequence). V trimming: 5 bases; J trimming: 0 bases; junction bases outside the gene matches: 4. The CDR3 protein is CATSFGTGMNTEAFF. The CDR3, as DNA: TGTGCCACCAGCTTTGGGACAGGGATGAACACTGAAGCTTTCTTT. Drawing the rest from reference TRBV15 and TRBJ1-1, the complete variable domain is DAMVIQNPRYQVTQFGKPVTLSCSQTLNHNVMYWYQQKSSQAPKLLFHYYDKDFNNEADTPDNFQSRRPNTSFCFLDIRSPGLGDTAMYLCATSFGTGMNTEAFFGQGTRLTVV.

This clone was counted once. This chain links TRBV3-1 (or the pseudogene TRBV3-2) with TRBJ1-4; unclear D gene. V lost 0 bases, J lost 8 bases, and 4 bases lay in between. The CDR3 runs to 12 residues. Germline assignment: CDR1 LGHDT and CDR2 YNNKEL (reference sequence). CDR3 bases: TGTGCCAGCAGCCAAGACGGGGAAAAACTGTTTTTT. It encodes CASSQDGEKLFF.

The V gene is TRBV7-2, the J gene TRBJ2-7, with D unclear. Germline loops: CDR1 SGHTA, CDR2 FQGNSA. The V end lost 5 bases, the J end lost 4 bases, and 15 bases lay between the germline ends. The CDR3 runs 14 residues. CDR3 sequence: CASSPRALNYEQYF. The CDR3 DNA reads as TGTGCCAGCAGCCCCCGCGCACTTAATTACGAGCAGTACTTC.

V gene TRBV9 combines with J gene TRBJ2-3; possibly TRBD2 for D (5 bases). The CDR3 loop spans 15 amino acids. Deletions cut 7 bases from V and 2 bases from J, with 17 bases between. The germline V gene has CDR1 SGDLS and CDR2 YYNGEE. The CDR3 region has the DNA TGTGCCAGCGGAGGCCCCGGAGAAAACACAGATACGCAGTATTTT. It encodes CASGGPGENTDTQYF.

The J gene is TRBJ1-1, the V gene TRBV5-5; D is undetermined. CDR1 is SGHKS and CDR2 is YYEKEE in the germline V gene (reference sequence). This CDR3 comprises 15 residues. Trimming pared 0 bases from V and 1 base from J, leaving 10 bases between. The CDR3 spells CASSLGARRNTEAFF. CDR3 coding DNA: TGTGCCAGCAGCTTGGGTGCACGGAGGAACACTGAAGCTTTCTTT.

The chain combines TRBV7-2 with TRBJ1-1, with D possibly TRBD1 on 5 matching bases. Germline CDR1 reads SGHTA; CDR2 reads FQGNSA. This CDR3 spans 14 amino acids. V was pared by 5 bases and J by 8 bases, with 18 bases between. This chain's CDR3 is CASSAKFRDPEAFF. In DNA form, the CDR3 reads TGTGCCAGCAGCGCTAAATTCAGGGATCCCGAAGCTTTCTTT.

The CDR3 loop reads CAWSSQYEQYF. The CDR3 bases are TGTGCCTGGAGTTCCCAATACGAGCAGTACTTC. The V gene is TRBV30, the J gene TRBJ2-7; D is unclear. The CDR3 sequence is 11 residues long. CDR1 is GTSNPN, CDR2 SVGIG, per germline (reference sequence). V shed 2 bases and J shed 4 bases, with 6 bases lying between them.

This chain connects TRBV6-4 to TRBJ1-4; maybe TRBD1 (6 bases). Germline V CDR1 and CDR2: MRHNA, SNTAGT. Trimming pared 6 bases from V and 5 bases from J, leaving 10 bases between. This CDR3 comprises 13 residues. For the CDR3, the DNA is TGTGCCAGCAGCGGACAGATCAATGAAAAACTGTTTTTT. Protein sequence: CASSGQINEKLFF.

The chain uses TRBV2 and TRBJ2-1, with 8 bases aligning to TRBD1. Germline V gives CDR1 SNHLY, CDR2 FYNNEI. With 0 bases clipped from V and 9 bases from J, the junction kept 7 bases outside the gene matches. The CDR3 covers 15 residues. The CDR3 reads CASSEATGASGEQFF. Written as DNA, the CDR3 is TGTGCCAGCAGTGAAGCGACAGGGGCCAGCGGTGAGCAGTTCTTC.